The entry below gives a single T cell receptor (beta chain) sequence along with its context. Its matching antigen is unknown. Only in-frame clones appear in the TCRdb table, and some are missing; sequencing was by immunoSEQ multiplex PCR. Of nearly 40,000 clones in the sample, around nine tenths were seen once. The sample belongs to a study of T cells in localized non-small cell lung cancer. Study-level results: Among blood samples, higher T cell density accompanied longer overall survival. Out of the top 100 tumor clones, a median around 56 were seen in adjacent lung. Of the tissues analyzed, uninvolved adjacent lung showed maximal T cell clonality, greater than tumor.

The sequencing used peripheral blood, collected before any cancer treatment. This TCR came from a man between 18 and 55 years old with stage I lung adenocarcinoma.

CDR3 nucleotides: TGCAGCGTTGAAGTGTATACAGTCGGGCAGGGTTCGTATGGCTACACCTTC. This translates into CSVEVYTVGQGSYGYTF. The chain couples TRBV29-1 to TRBJ1-2; D is perhaps TRBD1 (5 bases). The CDR3 loop spans 17 amino acids. CDR1 and CDR2 (germline): SQVTM, ANQGSEA. V was clipped by 1 base and J by 5 bases, with 23 bases between them.